The T cell receptor (beta chain) under discussion was sequenced for a study of blood T cell repertoires in COVID-19. Across the study: Sources were T cells, B-cell-depleted T cells, or PBMCs; the material itself was cDNA or gDNA.

Per the original methods: Amplification from reference gene primers served as the basis for estimated nucleated cell counts. Sequencing used immunoSEQ multiplex PCR; TCRdb keeps in-frame clones, though not all of them. That table furnishes V, J and clone size, whereas the DNA furnished D and trimming. The sample yields 210,000 or so clones, around 80% seen once. The source of this sequence is a man aged 50-59 years with active or convalescent COVID-19. The source material was peripheral blood.

The CDR3 coding sequence is TGTGCCAGCAGCCGGCTCTCAGGGAAGGATGAGCAGTTCTTC. Translating it yields CASSRLSGKDEQFF. The chain recombines TRBV5-8 with TRBJ2-1, with a possible D match to TRBD1 (5 bases). V dropped 4 bases and J dropped 8 bases, with 16 bases sitting between them. This CDR3 region has 14 residues. Germline CDR1 and CDR2: SGHTS and YDEGEE.